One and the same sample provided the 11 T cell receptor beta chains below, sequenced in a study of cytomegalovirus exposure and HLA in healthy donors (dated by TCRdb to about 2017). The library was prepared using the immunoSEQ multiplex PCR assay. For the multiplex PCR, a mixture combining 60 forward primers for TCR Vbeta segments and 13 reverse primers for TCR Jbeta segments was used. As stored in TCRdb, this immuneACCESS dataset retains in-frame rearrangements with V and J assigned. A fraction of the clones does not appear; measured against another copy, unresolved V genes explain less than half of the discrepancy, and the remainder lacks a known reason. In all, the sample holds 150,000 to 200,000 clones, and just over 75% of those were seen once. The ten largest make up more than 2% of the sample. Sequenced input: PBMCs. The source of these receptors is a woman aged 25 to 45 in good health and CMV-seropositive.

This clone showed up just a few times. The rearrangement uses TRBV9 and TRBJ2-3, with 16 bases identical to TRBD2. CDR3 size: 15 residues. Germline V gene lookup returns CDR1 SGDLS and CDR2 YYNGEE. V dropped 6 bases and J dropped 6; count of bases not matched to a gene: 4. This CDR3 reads CASNMGLAGGDTQYF. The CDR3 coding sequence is TGTGCCAGCAACATGGGACTAGCGGGAGGGGATACGCAGTATTTT.

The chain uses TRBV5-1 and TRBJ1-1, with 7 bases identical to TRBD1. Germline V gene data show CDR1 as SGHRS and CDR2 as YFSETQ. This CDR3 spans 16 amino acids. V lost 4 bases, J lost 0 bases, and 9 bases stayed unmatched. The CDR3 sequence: CASSRGQTALNTEAFF. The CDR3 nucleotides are TGCGCCAGCAGCCGGGGACAGACTGCCTTGAACACTGAAGCTTTCTTT.

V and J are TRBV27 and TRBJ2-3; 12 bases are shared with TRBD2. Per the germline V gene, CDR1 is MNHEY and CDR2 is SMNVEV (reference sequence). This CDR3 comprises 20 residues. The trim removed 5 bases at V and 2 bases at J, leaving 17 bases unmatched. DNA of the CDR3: TGTGCCAGCAGTCTACTGGGCACCCTACTAGCGGGGGGAAACACAGATACGCAGTATTTT. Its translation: CASSLLGTLLAGGNTDTQYF.

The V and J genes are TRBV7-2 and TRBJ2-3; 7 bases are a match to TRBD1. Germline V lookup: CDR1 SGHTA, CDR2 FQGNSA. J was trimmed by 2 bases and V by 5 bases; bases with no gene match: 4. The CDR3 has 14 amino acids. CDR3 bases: TGTGCCAGCAGCGCGGACAGGTCCACAGATACGCAGTATTTT. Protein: CASSADRSTDTQYF.

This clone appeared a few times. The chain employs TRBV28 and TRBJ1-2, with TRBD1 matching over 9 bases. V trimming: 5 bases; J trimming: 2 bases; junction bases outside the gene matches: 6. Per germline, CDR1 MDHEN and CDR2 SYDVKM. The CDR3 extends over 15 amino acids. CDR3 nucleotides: TGTGCCAGCAGTACTCCGGGACAGGGAAACTATGGCTACACCTTC. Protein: CASSTPGQGNYGYTF.

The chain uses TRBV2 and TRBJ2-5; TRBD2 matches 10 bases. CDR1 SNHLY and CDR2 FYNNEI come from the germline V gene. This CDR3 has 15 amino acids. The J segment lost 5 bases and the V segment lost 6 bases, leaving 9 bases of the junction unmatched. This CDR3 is CASSRPSGGGETQYF. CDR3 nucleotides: TGTGCCAGCAGCCGCCCTAGCGGGGGTGGGGAGACCCAGTACTTC.

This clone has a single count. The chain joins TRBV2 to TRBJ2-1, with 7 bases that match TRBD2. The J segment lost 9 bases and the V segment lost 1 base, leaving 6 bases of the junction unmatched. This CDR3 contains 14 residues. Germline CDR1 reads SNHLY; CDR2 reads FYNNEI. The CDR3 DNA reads TGTGCCAGCAGTGAAGACTGGGGAGGGAGTGAGCAGTTCTTC. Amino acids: CASSEDWGGSEQFF.

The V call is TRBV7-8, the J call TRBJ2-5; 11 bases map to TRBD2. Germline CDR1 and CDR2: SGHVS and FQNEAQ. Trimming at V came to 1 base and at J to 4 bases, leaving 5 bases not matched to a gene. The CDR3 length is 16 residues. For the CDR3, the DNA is TGTGCCAGCAGCTTAGAGCCCGGGACTAGCGGAGAGACCCAGTACTTC. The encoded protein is CASSLEPGTSGETQYF.

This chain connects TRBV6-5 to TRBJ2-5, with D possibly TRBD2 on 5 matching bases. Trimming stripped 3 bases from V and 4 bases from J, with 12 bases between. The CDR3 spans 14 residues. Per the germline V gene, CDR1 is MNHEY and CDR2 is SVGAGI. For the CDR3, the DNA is TGTGCCAGCAGTTATTCCGAGGGTCTAGAGACCCAGTACTTC. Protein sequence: CASSYSEGLETQYF.

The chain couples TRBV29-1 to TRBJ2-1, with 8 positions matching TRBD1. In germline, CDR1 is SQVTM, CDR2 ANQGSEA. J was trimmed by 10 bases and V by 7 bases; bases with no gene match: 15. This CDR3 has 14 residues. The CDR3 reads CSGGTGTNLREQFF. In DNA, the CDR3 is TGCAGCGGCGGGACAGGAACCAACCTGAGGGAGCAGTTCTTC.

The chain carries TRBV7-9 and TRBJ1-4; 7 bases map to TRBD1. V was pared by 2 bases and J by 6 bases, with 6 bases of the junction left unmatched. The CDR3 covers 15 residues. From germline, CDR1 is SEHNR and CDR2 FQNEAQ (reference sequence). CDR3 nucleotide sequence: TGTGCCAGCAGCTTATACAGGGGCGTTGATGAAAAACTGTTTTTT. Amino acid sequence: CASSLYRGVDEKLFF.